Below are 4 T cell receptor beta chains sequenced from a single sample in a study of cytomegalovirus exposure and HLA in healthy donors. The study ran its PCR with 60 Vbeta and 13 Jbeta primers. Using immunoSEQ multiplex PCR, the repertoire was profiled, and TCRdb retains in-frame clones only, with some absent. Among 100,000 to 150,000 clones, around 73% were seen once, and the ten largest hold 4.8%. The sample was PBMCs. These receptors were collected from a man aged 55 to 70 in good health and CMV-seropositive.

The rearrangement links TRBV5-4 to TRBJ2-5; unclear D gene. The J call could be wrong; TRBJ2-7 is a better fit for the DNA end. Germline V gene lookup returns CDR1 SGHNT and CDR2 YYREEE (reference sequence). There are 16 residues in the CDR3. The CDR3 region has the DNA TGTGCCAGCAGCACAGCAGCCCCTACGTTGATCTACGAGCAGTACTTC. Translated: CASSTAAPTLIYEQYF.

The chain has TRBV5-1 and TRBJ2-3, with 10 bases identical to TRBD1. CDR1 SGHRS and CDR2 YFSETQ come from the germline V gene. V was clipped by 2 bases and J by 2 bases; unmatched bases: 2. The length of the CDR3 is 15 residues. CDR3 loop: CASSLDRGHTDTQYF. As DNA, the CDR3 is TGCGCCAGCAGCTTAGACAGGGGGCACACAGATACGCAGTATTTT.

About this clone itself: Other DNA sequences in this specimen translate into the identical CDR3. This rearrangement joins TRBV28 to TRBJ1-5, with D tentatively TRBD1 (5 bases). The CDR3 is 12 amino acids. V lost 4 bases and J 4 bases, leaving 5 bases between the germline ends. Germline V gene lookup returns CDR1 MDHEN and CDR2 SYDVKM. In DNA, the CDR3 is TGTGCCAGCAGTTCAGGGAATCAGCCCCAGCATTTT. Protein product: CASSSGNQPQHF. The full variable domain, rest sourced from reference TRBV28 and TRBJ1-5, is DVKVTQSSRYLVKRTGEKVFLECVQDMDHENMFWYRQDPGLGLRLIYFSYDVKMKEKGDIPEGYSVSREKKERFSLILESASTNQTSMYLCASSSGNQPQHFGDGTRLSIL.

The J gene is TRBJ2-7, the V gene TRBV4-1; 7 positions match TRBD2. Trimming removed 1 base from V and 4 bases from J; junction bases left unmatched: 4. The CDR3 spans 14 residues. Germline CDR1 and CDR2: MGHRA and YSYEKL. The CDR3 region is CASSQGEGKYEQYF. The CDR3 DNA follows: TGCGCCAGCAGCCAAGGGGAGGGGAAATACGAGCAGTACTTC.